Listed below are T cell receptor beta chains from one sample, sequenced in a study of blood T cell repertoires in COVID-19. Produced via immunoSEQ multiplex PCR; TCRdb's table is partial and in-frame only. This sample carries around 140,000 clones, around nine tenths of them seen once, and the ten largest clones take approximately 1.5%. Specimen: peripheral blood. Source of these receptors: a woman aged 45-65 years with acute or convalescent COVID-19. The CDR3 runs from the conserved cysteine through the conserved F or W. Fields, in order: V gene, J gene, clone size, D gene, CDR3 DNA, CDR3 protein. D genes are given only for firm matches. Size is omitted from some rows. Given values are once, few, many or a class for expanded clones.

>TRBV14|TRBJ1-2|NA|NA
TGTGCCAGCAGTCTTCAGCACAGCCATGGCTACACCTTC
CASSLQHSHGYTF
>TRBV6-5|TRBJ2-7|NA|NA
TGTGCCAGCAGTTACTCGGGGGGTTGGGTAGGCGAGCAGTACTTC
CASSYSGGWVGEQYF
>TRBV2|TRBJ2-6|NA|NA
TGTGCCAGCACACGCACAGGCCGCGGGGCCAACGTCCTGACTTTC
CASTRTGRGANVLTF
>TRBV6-5|TRBJ1-1|NA|TRBD1
TGTGCCAGCAGGAGCAGGACAGGGGACCGCGCTGAAGCTTTCTTT
CASRSRTGDRAEAFF
>TRBV25-1|TRBJ1-3|NA|NA
TGTGCCAGCCCGGCGGGACCTAACTCTGGTCGCGTAACCATATATTTT
CASPAGPNSGRVTIYF
>TRBV3-1/TRBV3-2|TRBJ2-1|NA|NA
TGTGCCAGCAGCCCATCATTAGTTAATGAGCAGTTCTTC
CASSPSLVNEQFF
>TRBV6-4|TRBJ2-2|NA|NA
TGTGCCAGCAGAGCAAGTGGCGGGGAGCTGTTTTTT
CASRASGGELFF
>TRBV29-1|TRBJ1-4|once|NA
TGCAGCGTTGAAGATTTGGCAGGGAACGAAAAACTGTTTTTT
CSVEDLAGNEKLFF
>TRBV21-1|TRBJ1-2|NA|NA
TGTGCCAGCAGCAAGAAACGGGGACAGAATGGCTACACCTTC
CASSKKRGQNGYTF
>TRBV9|TRBJ2-2|NA|TRBD1
TGTGCCAGCAGCGTATTTCCCCCAGGGGGCCTCGGGGAGCTGTTTTTT
CASSVFPPGGLGELFF
>TRBV15|TRBJ2-7|once|TRBD1
TGTGCCACCAGCAGAGACAAGGGGGCGTACGAGCAGTACTTC
CATSRDKGAYEQYF
>TRBV4-1|TRBJ1-6|NA|TRBD1
TGCGCCAGCAGCCAACCAAGGGACAGCAATAATTCACCCCTCCACTTT
CASSQPRDSNNSPLHF
>TRBV5-8|TRBJ2-1|NA|TRBD2
TGTGCCAGCAGCTTACGGACTAGCGGGGGGGCTGATGAGCAGTTCTTC
CASSLRTSGGADEQFF
>TRBV6-5|TRBJ2-7|NA|NA
TGTGCCAGCACTTCCTACGAGCAGTACTTC
CASTSYEQYF
>TRBV30|TRBJ1-2|few|NA
TGTGCCTGGAGTCCTCAGGATACCGATGGCTACACCTTC
CAWSPQDTDGYTF